These 13 T cell receptor beta chains were all obtained from the same sample, sequenced in a study of cytomegalovirus exposure and HLA in healthy donors. Primers for the PCR totalled 60 Vbeta and 13 Jbeta. Clones were read by immunoSEQ multiplex PCR, and TCRdb kept only the in-frame ones, dropping some. This sample has roughly 150,000 clones, with about 75% found just once. The sequencing sample was made of PBMCs. The receptors come from a man younger than 30 in good health and CMV-seropositive.

Regarding this clone: One end of the junction fails to match germline, which may point to a read error. The V gene is TRBV28, the J gene TRBJ1-1, with 9 bases that match TRBD1. The CDR3 is 14 residues long. CDR1 MDHEN and CDR2 SYDVKM come from the germline V gene. CDR3 in DNA: TGTACCAGCACTAAACAGGGGGCGATCACTGAAGCTTTCTTT. This gives the protein CTSTKQGAITEAFF.

The rearrangement links TRBV4-1 to TRBJ2-7; 9 bases agree with TRBD1. This CDR3 contains 14 residues. CDR1 is MGHRA and CDR2 is YSYEKL in the germline V gene. The V segment lost 1 base and the J segment 5 bases; nucleotides outside the gene matches: 3. DNA of the CDR3: TGCGCCAGCAGCCAAGGAACAGGGGGCGACGAGCAGTACTTC. Its protein product is CASSQGTGGDEQYF.

The V gene is TRBV5-1, the J gene TRBJ1-2, with 9 bases identical to TRBD1. The V segment lost 0 bases and the J segment 5 bases; nucleotides outside the gene matches: 8. CDR1 is SGHRS and CDR2 is YFSETQ in the germline V gene. This CDR3 has 16 amino acids. The CDR3 DNA sequence: TGCGCCAGCAGCTTGGAGGTTGGGACAGGGTCTTATGGCTACACCTTC. Its translation: CASSLEVGTGSYGYTF.

The V gene is TRBV2, the J gene TRBJ1-5; the D is unclear. V was trimmed by 1 base and J by 0 bases, leaving 7 bases between them. This CDR3 comprises 15 residues. The V gene's germline CDR1 is SNHLY and CDR2 FYNNEI. As DNA, the CDR3 is TGTGCCAGCAGTGAAGACACGTATAGCAATCAGCCCCAGCATTTT. It encodes CASSEDTYSNQPQHF.

This chain connects TRBV11-2 to TRBJ1-2; D gene ambiguous. The CDR3 length is 17 residues. V was trimmed by 4 bases and J by 5 bases, leaving 23 bases between them. The germline gives CDR1 SGHAT, CDR2 FQNNGV. The CDR3 nucleotides are TGTGCCAGCAGCTCTCCGGACTTACCATCCCTTTTGTATGGCTACACCTTC. It translates to CASSSPDLPSLLYGYTF.

This chain links TRBV28 with TRBJ2-5; D not resolved. Germline assignment: CDR1 MDHEN and CDR2 SYDVKM. V was cut by 3 bases and J by 2 bases, with 10 bases left in between. The CDR3 has 14 amino acids. The CDR3, as DNA: TGTGCCAGCAGTTTGTGGCTGAGGCAAGAGACCCAGTACTTC. Its translation is CASSLWLRQETQYF. Full variable domain (missing parts from reference TRBV28 and TRBJ2-5): DVKVTQSSRYLVKRTGEKVFLECVQDMDHENMFWYRQDPGLGLRLIYFSYDVKMKEKGDIPEGYSVSREKKERFSLILESASTNQTSMYLCASSLWLRQETQYFGPGTRLLVL.

The CDR3 loop is CATGRGAYNEQFF. The CDR3 DNA reads as TGTGCCACCGGGCGGGGAGCCTACAATGAGCAGTTCTTC. V usage is TRBV19 and J usage is TRBJ2-1; D possibly corresponds to TRBD2 (6 bases). The CDR3 runs 13 residues. Germline CDR1 is LNHDA and CDR2 is SQIVND (reference sequence). V gave up 10 bases and J gave up 2 bases, with 12 bases separating them.

This clone was observed a few times. V gene TRBV6-6 combines with J gene TRBJ2-3, with D possibly matching TRBD2 (5 bases). This CDR3 is built from 14 residues. The germline V and J ends were trimmed by 6 bases and 3 bases, with 13 bases remaining between them. Germline loops: CDR1 MNHNY, CDR2 SVGAGI (reference sequence). The CDR3 bases are TGTGCCAGCAGAGTGGTGGGAGCGACAGATACGCAGTATTTT. Its protein product is CASRVVGATDTQYF.

The chain combines TRBV28 with TRBJ2-7; TRBD2 matches 8 bases. The CDR3 sequence is 15 residues long. The V gene end was trimmed by 2 bases and the J gene end by 6 bases; junction bases not matched to a gene: 9. CDR1 is MDHEN, CDR2 SYDVKM, per germline. Here the CDR3 reads CASSLGGTSFSEQYF. Here the CDR3 DNA reads TGTGCCAGCAGTTTAGGCGGGACTAGTTTTTCCGAGCAGTACTTC.

This clone has just a few counts. The V gene is TRBV29-1, the J gene TRBJ2-1, with 8 nucleotides matching TRBD2. There are 13 residues in the CDR3. Per germline, CDR1 SQVTM and CDR2 ANQGSEA. V dropped 7 bases and J dropped 9; count of bases not matched to a gene: 11. The CDR3 protein is CSASGGARSEQFF. The CDR3 region has the DNA TGCAGCGCTTCGGGGGGGGCCCGCAGTGAGCAGTTCTTC.

The genes are TRBV5-8 and TRBJ2-7; perhaps TRBD2 as D (6 bases). V shed 6 bases and J shed 3 bases, with 13 bases lying between them. This CDR3 has 13 amino acids. CDR1 is SGHTS, CDR2 YDEGEE, per germline. CDR3 nucleotides: TGTGCCAGCAAGGAGGGAGGCTTCTACGAGCAGTACTTC. Its translation: CASKEGGFYEQYF.

The genes are TRBV4-1 and TRBJ2-1; 8 bases match TRBD2. The CDR3 is made up of 15 amino acids. The V gene end was trimmed by 1 base and the J gene end by 6 bases; junction bases not matched to a gene: 5. Germline-derived CDR1 and CDR2 are MGHRA and YSYEKL. The CDR3 spells CASSQGREDSNEQFF. The CDR3 DNA follows: TGCGCCAGCAGCCAAGGGCGGGAGGATAGCAATGAGCAGTTCTTC.

This chain uses TRBV2 with TRBJ1-5; maybe TRBD1 (6 bases). The germline gives CDR1 SNHLY, CDR2 FYNNEI. This CDR3 spans 16 amino acids. With 5 bases removed from V and 4 bases from J, the gap between germline ends came to 18 bases. The CDR3 sequence: CASSPSPGRGNQPQHF. The CDR3 bases are TGTGCCAGCAGTCCCTCTCCCGGCAGGGGAAATCAGCCCCAGCATTTT.